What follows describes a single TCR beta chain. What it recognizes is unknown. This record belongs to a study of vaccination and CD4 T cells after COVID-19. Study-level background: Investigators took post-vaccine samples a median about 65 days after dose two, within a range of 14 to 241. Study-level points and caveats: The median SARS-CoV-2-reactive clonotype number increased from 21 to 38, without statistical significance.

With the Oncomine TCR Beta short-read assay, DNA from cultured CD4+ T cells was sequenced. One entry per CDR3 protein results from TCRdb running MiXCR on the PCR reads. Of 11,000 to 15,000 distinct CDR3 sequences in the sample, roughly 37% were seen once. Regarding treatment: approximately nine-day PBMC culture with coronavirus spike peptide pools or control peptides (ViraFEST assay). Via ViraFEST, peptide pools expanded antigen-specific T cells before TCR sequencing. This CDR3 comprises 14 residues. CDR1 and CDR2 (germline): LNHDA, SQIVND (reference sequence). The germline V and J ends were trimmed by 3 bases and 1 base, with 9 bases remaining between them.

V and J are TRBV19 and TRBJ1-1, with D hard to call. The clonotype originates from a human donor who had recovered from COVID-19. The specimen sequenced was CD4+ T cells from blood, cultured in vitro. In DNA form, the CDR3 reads TGTGCCAGTAGTATGAGGGAGACGAACACTGAAGCTTTCTTT. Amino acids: CASSMRETNTEAFF.